Following are 15 T cell receptor beta chains from one sample sequenced in a study of blood T cell repertoires in COVID-19. Only in-frame clones appear in the TCRdb table, and some are missing; sequencing was by immunoSEQ multiplex PCR. This sample has 150,000 to 200,000 clones, with 80% to 85% found just once. The sample was PBMCs or T cells enriched from blood (not recorded which). The receptor source for this set is a man aged 65 to 85 who had been exposed to COVID-19.

V and J are TRBV5-6 and TRBJ2-1; the match to TRBD1 covers 7 bases. This CDR3 spans 16 amino acids. The germline V gene encodes CDR1 SGHDT and CDR2 YYEEEE. V lost 1 base, J lost 0 bases, and 4 bases stayed unmatched. The DNA of the CDR3 is TGTGCCAGCAGCTTGAGGACAGGAAGCTCCTACAATGAGCAGTTCTTC. It translates to CASSLRTGSSYNEQFF.

The chain employs TRBV5-4 and TRBJ2-7; the D gene is possibly TRBD1 (6 bases). Trimming pared 4 bases from V and 5 bases from J, leaving 13 bases between. This CDR3 spans 13 amino acids. Looked up from germline, CDR1 is SGHNT and CDR2 is YYREEE (reference sequence). CDR3 loop: CASSPQTGDEQYF. The CDR3, as DNA: TGTGCCAGCAGCCCCCAGACAGGAGACGAGCAGTACTTC.

This sequence joins TRBV5-1 and TRBJ1-5; 8 bases are a match to TRBD1. The junction had 1 base not matched to a gene; V was cut back by 2 bases and J by 3 bases. Germline lookup yields CDR1 SGHRS and CDR2 YFSETQ. The CDR3 sequence is 14 residues long. CDR3 coding DNA: TGCGCCAGCAGCTTACAGGGGGACAATCAGCCCCAGCATTTT. Protein: CASSLQGDNQPQHF.

This clone has just a few counts. V usage is TRBV27 and J usage is TRBJ1-2, with 7 bases that match TRBD1. The germline CDR1 and CDR2 sequences are MNHEY and SMNVEV (reference sequence). The CDR3 covers 14 residues. J was trimmed by 6 bases and V by 6 bases; bases with no gene match: 10. The CDR3 sequence: CASRVRGGADGYTF. CDR3 nucleotides: TGTGCCAGCAGGGTTCGAGGGGGCGCCGATGGCTACACCTTC.

In DNA, the CDR3 is TGTGCCAGCTCACCACCACAGAGAGCCTCTGGAAACACCATATATTTT. Translated, it gives CASSPPQRASGNTIYF. The V and J genes are TRBV18 and TRBJ1-3, with unresolved D. The V end lost 0 bases, the J end lost 0 bases, and 9 bases lay between the germline ends. This CDR3 contains 16 residues. From germline, CDR1 is KGHSH and CDR2 LQKENI.

This clone came up once. The chain is built from TRBV6-5 and TRBJ2-1; TRBD1 might be the D (5 bases). V was clipped by 6 bases and J by 8 bases, with 17 bases between them. Germline V gene sequence: CDR1 MNHEY, CDR2 SVGAGI. CDR3 length: 14 residues. CDR3 coding DNA: TGTGCCAGCAGCCCAGGGCAGGTTAGGTATGAGCAGTTCTTC. It yields the protein CASSPGQVRYEQFF.

Here the CDR3 reads CAAGEGWTEAFF. CDR3 DNA: TGTGCCGCGGGGGAGGGGTGGACTGAAGCTTTCTTT. The V gene is TRBV10-3, the J gene TRBJ1-1; a weak D match, TRBD1 (5 bases). The germline V and J ends were trimmed by 11 bases and 5 bases, with 15 bases remaining between them. From germline, CDR1 is ENHRY and CDR2 SYGVKD. The CDR3 runs to 12 residues.

The chain recombines TRBV11-2 with TRBJ1-6; 7 bases agree with TRBD1. V dropped 4 bases and J dropped 6; count of bases not matched to a gene: 9. Germline CDR1 reads SGHAT; CDR2 reads FQNNGV. The CDR3 is 16 amino acids. Here the CDR3 reads CASSSNPTGSNSPLHF. The CDR3 DNA reads TGTGCCAGCAGCTCCAACCCGACAGGGTCTAATTCACCCCTCCACTTT.

This chain connects TRBV9 to TRBJ2-7, with 13 bases matching TRBD2. CDR1 and CDR2 (germline): SGDLS, YYNGEE. The CDR3 is 15 amino acids. V trimming: 4 bases; J trimming: 5 bases; junction bases outside the gene matches: 6. The CDR3 sequence is CASSPGLAGYDEQYF. The CDR3 DNA sequence: TGTGCCAGCAGCCCGGGACTAGCGGGATATGACGAGCAGTACTTC.

The chain is built from TRBV6-1 and TRBJ2-7; 9 bases agree with TRBD1. Germline CDR1 MNHNS, CDR2 SASEGT. There are 15 residues in the CDR3. J was trimmed by 7 bases and V by 3 bases; bases with no gene match: 10. The CDR3 reads CASSDRGQGLGEQYF. In DNA, the CDR3 is TGTGCCAGCAGTGACCGCGGACAGGGGTTGGGAGAGCAGTACTTC.

This clone turned up a few times. The chain combines TRBV19 with TRBJ1-1; the match to TRBD1 covers 8 bases. The CDR3 has 15 residues. Per the germline V gene, CDR1 is LNHDA and CDR2 is SQIVND (reference sequence). V lost 5 bases to trimming and J lost 3 bases; unmatched junction nucleotides: 8. The CDR3 region has the DNA TGTGCCAGTAGTCCCGCCGCAGGGGGCTACACTGAAGCTTTCTTT. Amino acid sequence: CASSPAAGGYTEAFF.

Comments on this clone: Different DNA sequences within this sample yield the same CDR3. This chain links TRBV6-5 with TRBJ1-3, with a tentative D call TRBD1 (6 bases). CDR3 length: 16 residues. Trimming stripped 0 bases from V and 4 bases from J, with 13 bases between. CDR1 MNHEY and CDR2 SVGAGI come from the germline V gene. This chain's CDR3 is CASSYSGQTPGNTIYF. In nucleotides, the CDR3 is TGTGCCAGCAGTTACTCCGGACAGACCCCGGGAAACACCATATATTTT.

This chain links TRBV28 with TRBJ1-2; TRBD1 agrees at 7 bases. The CDR3 is made up of 16 amino acids. Germline values: CDR1 MDHEN, CDR2 SYDVKM. Losses at the gene ends were 8 bases for V and 0 bases for J; bases not matched to a gene: 12. The CDR3 reads CASLPTPGTANYGYTF. The CDR3 nucleotides are TGTGCCAGCCTACCCACCCCCGGGACAGCTAACTATGGCTACACCTTC.

The chain employs TRBV14 and TRBJ2-1, with D tentatively TRBD1 (6 bases). Germline values: CDR1 SGHDN, CDR2 FVKESK. The V end was cut by 0 bases, the J end by 10 bases, with 22 bases between. This CDR3 contains 17 residues. For the CDR3, the DNA is TGTGCCAGCAGCCAAGATAAAGGCAGGGGATCGATCAGGGAGCAGTTCTTC. It encodes CASSQDKGRGSIREQFF. Full variable domain (remainder filled in from reference TRBV14 and TRBJ2-1): EAGVTQFPSHSVIEKGQTVTLRCDPISGHDNLYWYRRVMGKEIKFLLHFVKESKQDESGMPNNRFLAERTGGTYSTLKVQPAELEDSGVYFCASSQDKGRGSIREQFFGPGTRLTVL.

V is TRBV27 and J is TRBJ2-3; 7 bases map to TRBD2. V was pared by 1 base and J by 5 bases, with 9 bases of the junction left unmatched. The germline V gene has CDR1 MNHEY and CDR2 SMNVEV (reference sequence). This CDR3 spans 16 amino acids. The CDR3 sequence: CASSLYEGGPVDTQYF. CDR3 nucleotides: TGTGCCAGCAGTTTATACGAGGGAGGGCCAGTAGATACGCAGTATTTT.